This T cell receptor (beta chain) was identified in a study of T cells in women clearing cervical HPV infection. All participants had a single incident cervical HPV16 infection, and prevalent HPV16 infections were excluded. Average input was about 1.2 ug genomic DNA for immunoSEQ TCR beta CDR3 amplification. The data were produced by immunoSEQ multiplex PCR, yet TCRdb's version contains in-frame clones alone and is incomplete. Seen in this sample are under 50,000 clones; the ten most common clones hold about 5%. Study-wide points: Unknown T-cell numbers per sample may underlie the richness differences.

V trimming: 6 bases; J trimming: 0 bases; junction bases outside the gene matches: 5. CDR3 length equals 14 residues. The V gene's germline CDR1 is DFQATT and CDR2 SNEGSKA (reference sequence). About this clone: The antigen remains unidentified. The CDR3 end falls 3 residues outside the read, so it is completed with the germline J gene.

Sequencing was carried out using blood buffy coat. The chain is built from TRBV20-1 and TRBJ2-3; 8 bases align to TRBD1. The sequence was collected from a woman between 18 and 69 years old with a cervical HPV16 infection that either progressed to CIN3+ or cleared (not recorded which). The CDR3 loop reads CSALGQGSTDTQYF. Partial CDR3 DNA: TGCAGTGCCCTCGGACAGGGCAGCACAGATACG.